The 22 T cell receptor beta chains reported below all come from one sample, sequenced in a study of blood T cell repertoires in COVID-19. Produced via immunoSEQ multiplex PCR; TCRdb's table is partial and in-frame only. The sample contains some 350,000 clones, about 89% of which appear only once. Material: PBMCs or T cells enriched from blood (not recorded which). All receptors derive from a woman aged 25 to 39 who had recovered from COVID-19.

Of note for this clone: The same CDR3 can be traced to other DNA sequences in this sample. The chain uses TRBV3-1 (or the pseudogene TRBV3-2) and TRBJ1-6; 9 nucleotides align to TRBD1. J was trimmed by 7 bases and V by 3 bases; bases with no gene match: 1. The CDR3 is made up of 14 amino acids. Germline values: CDR1 LGHDT, CDR2 YNNKEL (reference sequence). This CDR3 reads CASSQGQGNSPLHF. The CDR3 nucleotides are TGTGCCAGCAGCCAGGGACAGGGAAATTCACCCCTCCACTTT.

The chain recombines TRBV11-2 with TRBJ2-7; 7 nucleotides agree with TRBD2. J gave up 6 bases and V 5 bases, and 16 bases lay outside the gene matches. The CDR3 is 16 residues long. Looked up from germline, CDR1 is SGHAT and CDR2 is FQNNGV. CDR3 sequence: CASSTIRGGDGLEQYF. For the CDR3, the DNA is TGTGCCAGCAGCACTATTCGGGGAGGGGATGGTCTCGAGCAGTACTTC.

The chain joins TRBV25-1 to TRBJ2-5; TRBD1 matches at 9 bases. The germline V gene encodes CDR1 MGHDK and CDR2 SYGVNS. Losses at the gene ends were 2 bases for V and 2 bases for J; bases not matched to a gene: 9. The CDR3 runs to 17 residues. The CDR3 protein is CASSEEFRDRVQETQYF. CDR3 nucleotides: TGTGCCAGCAGTGAAGAGTTTAGGGACAGGGTACAAGAGACCCAGTACTTC.

The chain couples TRBV27 to TRBJ2-3, with D possibly TRBD2 on 6 matching bases. CDR3 length equals 13 residues. Germline CDR1 reads MNHEY; CDR2 reads SMNVEV (reference sequence). Trimming stripped 1 base from V and 6 bases from J, with 8 bases between. Written as DNA, the CDR3 is TGTGCCAGCAGTTTATTGCTAGCGGATACGCAGTATTTT. Residues: CASSLLLADTQYF.

The rearrangement uses TRBV5-1 and TRBJ2-7; D perhaps matches TRBD1 (5 bases). This CDR3 has 12 residues. Trimming took 7 bases from V and 3 from J, leaving 11 bases between them. Germline-derived CDR1 and CDR2 are SGHRS and YFSETQ. CDR3 bases: TGCGCCAGCCGGAGCGACAGCTACGAGCAGTACTTC. This sequence encodes CASRSDSYEQYF. Full variable domain (missing parts from reference TRBV5-1 and TRBJ2-7): KAGVTQTPRYLIKTRGQQVTLSCSPISGHRSVSWYQQTPGQGLQFLFEYFSETQRNKGNFPGRFSGRQFSNSRSEMNVSTLELGDSALYLCASRSDSYEQYFGPGTRLTVT.

The rearrangement links TRBV11-2 to TRBJ2-7; weak D call: TRBD2 (5 bases). Trimming removed 1 base from V and 1 base from J, with 8 bases in between. This CDR3 contains 14 residues. The germline gives CDR1 SGHAT, CDR2 FQNNGV. CDR3 sequence reads: CASSLAGGSYEQYF. The CDR3 region has the DNA TGTGCCAGCAGCTTAGCGGGCGGGTCCTACGAGCAGTACTTC.

The chain couples TRBV6-4 to TRBJ1-2; the D is unclear. Trimming left V 4 bases short and J 0 bases short, with 6 bases between. Germline values: CDR1 MRHNA, CDR2 SNTAGT. The CDR3 length is 13 residues. This CDR3 is CASSAGANYGYTF. The CDR3 DNA reads TGTGCCAGCAGTGCCGGAGCTAACTATGGCTACACCTTC.

The gene calls are TRBV29-1 and TRBJ1-5, with no clear D. V lost 4 bases and J 2 bases, leaving 6 bases between the germline ends. CDR1 and CDR2 from the germline V gene are SQVTM and ANQGSEA. CDR3 length: 12 amino acids. CDR3 bases: TGCAGCGTTGGGGAGGGCAATCAGCCCCAGCATTTT. Translated: CSVGEGNQPQHF. The full variable domain, in which reference TRBV29-1 and TRBJ1-5 provide the parts outside the CDR3, is SAVISQKPSRDICQRGTSLTIQCQVDSQVTMMFWYRQQPGQSLTLIATANQGSEATYESGFVIDKFPISRPNLTFSTLTVSNMSPEDSSIYLCSVGEGNQPQHFGDGTRLSIL.

The CDR3 bases are TGTGCCAGTAGTAGGATTCACAGGGAATTCTACACCTTC. This encodes CASSRIHREFYTF. V usage is TRBV19 and J usage is TRBJ1-2; tentatively, D is TRBD1 (6 bases). V shed 4 bases and J shed 10 bases, with 16 bases lying between them. The CDR3 totals 13 residues. In germline, CDR1 is LNHDA, CDR2 SQIVND (reference sequence).

The chain links TRBV7-2 to TRBJ2-4, with D maybe TRBD2 (5 bases). This CDR3 is 15 amino acids long. Germline-derived CDR1 and CDR2 are SGHTA and FQGNSA. V was pared by 5 bases and J by 8 bases, with 19 bases between. The CDR3 sequence is CASSRERRAMDIQYF. In DNA form, the CDR3 reads TGTGCCAGCAGCCGGGAAAGGCGGGCTATGGACATTCAGTACTTC.

This chain connects TRBV7-2 to TRBJ2-3; D is possibly TRBD2 (6 bases). The V gene's germline CDR1 is SGHTA and CDR2 FQGNSA. The ends were cut back, 5 bases at V and 5 bases at J, with 11 bases in the middle. The CDR3 has 13 amino acids. CDR3 amino acids: CASSPPGLDTQYF. The CDR3 DNA reads TGTGCCAGCAGCCCACCGGGACTAGATACGCAGTATTTT.

This sequence joins TRBV4-1 and TRBJ1-1; D possibly corresponds to TRBD1 (6 bases). Germline CDR1 reads MGHRA; CDR2 reads YSYEKL. The CDR3 runs 12 residues. V was shortened by 4 bases and J by 7 bases, with 10 bases between the two germline ends. The CDR3 region is CASSPETGEAFF. CDR3 bases: TGCGCCAGCAGCCCGGAGACAGGTGAAGCTTTCTTT.

The CDR3 DNA reads TGTGCCAGCAGCTCGGCGACAGGGGGAGAGACCCAGTACTTC. This encodes CASSSATGGETQYF. The chain joins TRBV5-6 to TRBJ2-5, with 9 bases fitting TRBD1. J lost 4 bases, V lost 3 bases, and 4 bases had no gene match. This CDR3 comprises 14 residues. Looked up from germline, CDR1 is SGHDT and CDR2 is YYEEEE.

This chain links TRBV18 with TRBJ1-6; D ambiguous. The CDR3 has 15 amino acids. V dropped 5 bases and J dropped 2 bases, with 10 bases sitting between them. Germline-derived CDR1 and CDR2 are KGHSH and LQKENI. CDR3 sequence: CASSSGLTYNSPLHF. CDR3 bases: TGTGCCAGCTCATCAGGATTGACCTATAATTCACCCCTCCACTTT.

The V and J genes are TRBV12-2 and TRBJ2-5; the D call in the table, TRBD1, was not verified against the DNA. TRBV12-2 counts as a pseudogene. The CDR3 runs to 13 residues. The CDR3 nucleotides are TGTGCAAGTCGCCCTGGACAGCAAGAGACCCAGTACTTC. It yields the protein CASRPGQQETQYF.

The chain has TRBV7-2 and TRBJ1-2; D ambiguous. Germline V gene lookup returns CDR1 SGHTA and CDR2 FQGNSA. Trimming cost V 5 bases and J 7 bases, with 17 bases left between them. The CDR3 has 14 amino acids. CDR3 protein: CASSPLSSRGGYTF. CDR3 DNA sequence: TGTGCCAGCAGCCCCCTTTCTAGCCGGGGTGGCTACACCTTC.

The chain joins TRBV28 to TRBJ2-7; maybe TRBD1 (5 bases). Looked up from germline, CDR1 is MDHEN and CDR2 is SYDVKM. The length of the CDR3 is 12 residues. The germline V and J ends were trimmed by 7 bases and 4 bases, with 11 bases remaining between them. Written as DNA, the CDR3 is TGTGCCAGCACCAAGCAGGGTTACGAGCAGTACTTC. The encoded protein is CASTKQGYEQYF. The entire variable domain, with the rest obtained from reference TRBV28 and TRBJ2-7, is as follows: DVKVTQSSRYLVKRTGEKVFLECVQDMDHENMFWYRQDPGLGLRLIYFSYDVKMKEKGDIPEGYSVSREKKERFSLILESASTNQTSMYLCASTKQGYEQYFGPGTRLTVT.

The chain recombines TRBV5-5 with TRBJ2-5; 7 bases align to TRBD1. V was clipped by 4 bases and J by 4 bases; unmatched bases: 13. CDR1 and CDR2 from the germline V gene are SGHKS and YYEKEE (reference sequence). The CDR3 loop spans 16 amino acids. Written as DNA, the CDR3 is TGTGCCAGCAGCCCCCCTCCCCGACAGGGTACAGAGACCCAGTACTTC. Its translation: CASSPPPRQGTETQYF.

The chain joins TRBV29-1 to TRBJ2-5; tentative D call: TRBD1 (5 bases). Deletions cut 7 bases from V and 4 bases from J, with 16 bases between. The CDR3 totals 13 residues. Germline V lookup: CDR1 SQVTM, CDR2 ANQGSEA. CDR3 in amino acids: CSALLGARETQYF. The CDR3 DNA sequence: TGCAGCGCCCTTCTTGGGGCGCGAGAGACCCAGTACTTC.

The gene calls are TRBV27 and TRBJ1-6; D is possibly TRBD1 (6 bases). The CDR3 contains 14 residues. Germline V CDR1 and CDR2: MNHEY, SMNVEV (reference sequence). Trimming removed 6 bases from V and 8 bases from J, with 14 bases in between. DNA of the CDR3: TGTGCCAGCAGCGCAGGGGTGGAGCATTCACCCCTCCACTTT. Protein: CASSAGVEHSPLHF.

This clone was counted once. The rearrangement uses TRBV6-4 and TRBJ1-1, with D perhaps TRBD1 (6 bases). V was shortened by 0 bases and J by 4 bases, with 15 bases between the two germline ends. Germline-derived CDR1 and CDR2 are MRHNA and SNTAGT. The length of the CDR3 is 16 residues. CDR3 amino acids: CASSDSSGVATTEAFF. The CDR3 coding sequence is TGTGCCAGCAGTGACTCTTCAGGGGTTGCGACCACTGAAGCTTTCTTT.

V and J are TRBV11-2 and TRBJ1-2, with D possibly matching TRBD1 (6 bases). Germline loops: CDR1 SGHAT, CDR2 FQNNGV. The CDR3 is 15 amino acids. V was cut by 5 bases and J by 3 bases, with 16 bases left in between. CDR3 region: CASSPQTGQYYGYTF. The DNA of the CDR3 is TGTGCCAGCAGCCCCCAAACCGGACAGTACTATGGCTACACCTTC.